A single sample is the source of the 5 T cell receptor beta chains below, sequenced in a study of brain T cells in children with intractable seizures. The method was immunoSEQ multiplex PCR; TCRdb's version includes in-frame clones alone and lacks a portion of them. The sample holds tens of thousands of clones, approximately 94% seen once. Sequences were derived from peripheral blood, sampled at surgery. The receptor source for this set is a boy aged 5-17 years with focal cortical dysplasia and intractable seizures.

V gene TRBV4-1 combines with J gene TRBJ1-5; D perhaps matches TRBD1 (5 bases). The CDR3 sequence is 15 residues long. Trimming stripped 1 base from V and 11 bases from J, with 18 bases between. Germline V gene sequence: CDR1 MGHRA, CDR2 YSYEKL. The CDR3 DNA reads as TGCGCCAGCAGCCAAGTAGACACGGTAGGAGGGGCCCAGCATTTT. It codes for CASSQVDTVGGAQHF.

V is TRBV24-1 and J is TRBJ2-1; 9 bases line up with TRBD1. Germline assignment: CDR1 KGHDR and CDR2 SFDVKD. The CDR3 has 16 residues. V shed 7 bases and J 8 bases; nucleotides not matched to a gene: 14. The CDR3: CATSPGGQQGADEQFF. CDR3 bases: TGTGCCACCAGCCCGGGAGGTCAACAGGGGGCGGATGAGCAGTTCTTC.

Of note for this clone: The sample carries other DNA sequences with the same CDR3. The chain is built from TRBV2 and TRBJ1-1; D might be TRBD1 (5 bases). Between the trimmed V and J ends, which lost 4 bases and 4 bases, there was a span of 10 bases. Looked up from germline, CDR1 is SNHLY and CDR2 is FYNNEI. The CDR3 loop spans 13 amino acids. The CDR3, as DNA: TGTGCCAGCAGTGGGCAGGGAGGCACTGAAGCTTTCTTT. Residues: CASSGQGGTEAFF.

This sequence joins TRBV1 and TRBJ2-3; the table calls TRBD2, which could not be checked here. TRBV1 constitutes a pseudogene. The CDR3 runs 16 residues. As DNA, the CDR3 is TGCACCAGCAGCCCCCGACTAGCTGGAGGGACAGATACGCAGTATTTT. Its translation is CTSSPRLAGGTDTQYF.

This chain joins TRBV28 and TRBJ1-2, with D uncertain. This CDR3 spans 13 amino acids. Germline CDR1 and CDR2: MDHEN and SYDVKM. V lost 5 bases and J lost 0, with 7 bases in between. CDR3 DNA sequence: TGTGCCAGCAGTGTTAAATCTAACTATGGCTACACCTTC. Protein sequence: CASSVKSNYGYTF.